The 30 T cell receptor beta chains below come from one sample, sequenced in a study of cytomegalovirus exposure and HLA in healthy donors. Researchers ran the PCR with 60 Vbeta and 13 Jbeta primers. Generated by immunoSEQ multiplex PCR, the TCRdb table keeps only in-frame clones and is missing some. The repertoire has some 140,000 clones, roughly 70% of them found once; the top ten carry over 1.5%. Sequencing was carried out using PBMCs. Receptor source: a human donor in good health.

CDR3 in amino acids: CASRATGSAEKLFF. The DNA of the CDR3 is TGTGCCAGCAGGGCGACAGGATCCGCTGAAAAACTGTTTTTT. The rearrangement uses TRBV6-5 and TRBJ1-4; maybe TRBD1 (6 bases). V gave up 6 bases and J gave up 7 bases, with 15 bases separating them. The CDR3 sequence is 14 residues long. Germline assignment: CDR1 MNHEY and CDR2 SVGAGI.

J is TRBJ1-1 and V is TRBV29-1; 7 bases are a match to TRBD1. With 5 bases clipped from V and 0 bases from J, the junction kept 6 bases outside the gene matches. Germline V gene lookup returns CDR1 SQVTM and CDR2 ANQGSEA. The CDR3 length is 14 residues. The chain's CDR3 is CSVQTGFMNTEAFF. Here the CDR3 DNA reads TGCAGCGTTCAGACAGGGTTCATGAACACTGAAGCTTTCTTT.

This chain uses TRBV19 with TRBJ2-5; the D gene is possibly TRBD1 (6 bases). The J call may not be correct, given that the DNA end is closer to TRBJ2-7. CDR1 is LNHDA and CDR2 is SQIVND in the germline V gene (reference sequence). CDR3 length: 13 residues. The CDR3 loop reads CASSEGVPYEQYF. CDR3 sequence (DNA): TGTGCCAGTAGCGAGGGGGTCCCCTACGAGCAGTACTTC.

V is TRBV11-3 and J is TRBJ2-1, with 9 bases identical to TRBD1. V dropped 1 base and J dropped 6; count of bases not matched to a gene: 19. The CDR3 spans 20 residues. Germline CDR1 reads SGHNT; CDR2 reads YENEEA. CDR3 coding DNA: TGTGCCAGCAGCTTAGCCACAAGCCCGACCGGGACAGGGTTTTTCAATGAGCAGTTCTTC. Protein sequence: CASSLATSPTGTGFFNEQFF.

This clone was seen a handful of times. CDR3 sequence: CSVTGGEQYF. The DNA for the CDR3 is TGCAGCGTAACCGGGGGAGAGCAGTACTTC. J is TRBJ2-7 and V is TRBV29-1; possible D gene TRBD2, 6 bases. Per germline, CDR1 SQVTM and CDR2 ANQGSEA. Trimming removed 6 bases from V and 7 bases from J, with 10 bases in between. The CDR3 totals 10 residues.

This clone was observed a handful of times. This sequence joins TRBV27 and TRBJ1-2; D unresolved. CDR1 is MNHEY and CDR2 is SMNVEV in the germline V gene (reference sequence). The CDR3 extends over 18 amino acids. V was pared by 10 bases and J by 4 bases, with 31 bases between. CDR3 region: CATNPGRRVVGGPYGYTF. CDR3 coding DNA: TGTGCCACCAACCCTGGCCGGAGGGTCGTTGGAGGGCCCTATGGCTACACCTTC.

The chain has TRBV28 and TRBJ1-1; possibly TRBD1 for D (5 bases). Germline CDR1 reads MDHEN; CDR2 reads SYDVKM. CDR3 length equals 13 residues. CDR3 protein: CFVTGQALTEAFF. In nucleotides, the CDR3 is TGTTTCGTCACAGGACAAGCCCTCACTGAAGCTTTCTTT.

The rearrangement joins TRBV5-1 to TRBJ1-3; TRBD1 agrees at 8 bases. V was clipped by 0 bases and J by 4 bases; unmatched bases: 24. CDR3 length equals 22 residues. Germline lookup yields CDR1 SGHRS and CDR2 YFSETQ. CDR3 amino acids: CASSLDAVRRDRLHFRGNTIYF. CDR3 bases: TGCGCCAGCAGCTTGGATGCGGTTCGTCGGGACAGGCTCCACTTCAGGGGAAACACCATATATTTT.

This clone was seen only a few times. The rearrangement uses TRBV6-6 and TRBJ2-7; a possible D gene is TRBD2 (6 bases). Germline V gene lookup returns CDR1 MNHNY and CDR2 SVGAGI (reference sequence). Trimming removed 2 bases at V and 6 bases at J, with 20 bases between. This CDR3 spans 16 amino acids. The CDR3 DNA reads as TGTGCCAGCAGTTACACAAACCCCCCCGGGCGGGGCGAGCAGTACTTC. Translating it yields CASSYTNPPGRGEQYF.

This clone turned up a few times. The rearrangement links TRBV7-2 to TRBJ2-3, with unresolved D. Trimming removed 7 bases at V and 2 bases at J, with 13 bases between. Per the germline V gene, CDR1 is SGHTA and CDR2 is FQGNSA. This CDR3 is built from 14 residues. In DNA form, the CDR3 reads TGTGCCAGCAAGTCGGCGGAGATCACAGATACGCAGTATTTT. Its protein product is CASKSAEITDTQYF. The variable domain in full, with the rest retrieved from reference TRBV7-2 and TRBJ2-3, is GAGVSQSPSNKVTEKGKDVELRCDPISGHTALYWYRQSLGQGLEFLIYFQGNSAPDKSGLPSDRFSAERTGGSVSTLTIQRTQQEDSAVYLCASKSAEITDTQYFGPGTRLTVL.

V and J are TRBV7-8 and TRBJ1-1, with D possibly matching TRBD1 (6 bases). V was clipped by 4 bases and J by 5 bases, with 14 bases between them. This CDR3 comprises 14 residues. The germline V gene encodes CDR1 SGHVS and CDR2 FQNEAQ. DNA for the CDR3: TGTGCCAGCAGCTGGGGGGGGCGAAGTACTGAAGCTTTCTTT. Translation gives CASSWGGRSTEAFF.

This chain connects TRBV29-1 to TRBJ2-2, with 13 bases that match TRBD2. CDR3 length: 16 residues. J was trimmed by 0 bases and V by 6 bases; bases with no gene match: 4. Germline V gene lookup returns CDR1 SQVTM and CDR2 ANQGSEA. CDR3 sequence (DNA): TGCAGCGTGGGGACTAGCGGGACTTCGAACACCGGGGAGCTGTTTTTT. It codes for CSVGTSGTSNTGELFF.

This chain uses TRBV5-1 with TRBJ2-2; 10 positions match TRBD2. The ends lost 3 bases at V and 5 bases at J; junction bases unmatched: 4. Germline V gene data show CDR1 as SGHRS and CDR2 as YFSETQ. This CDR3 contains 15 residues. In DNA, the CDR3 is TGCGCCAGCAGCTGGAGCGGGAGGGAAACCGGGGAGCTGTTTTTT. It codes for CASSWSGRETGELFF.

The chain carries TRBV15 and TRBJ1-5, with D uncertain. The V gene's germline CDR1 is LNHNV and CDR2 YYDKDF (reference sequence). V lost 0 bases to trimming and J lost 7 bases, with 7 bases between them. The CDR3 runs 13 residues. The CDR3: CATSRDLPQPQHF. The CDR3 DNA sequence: TGTGCCACCAGCAGAGATCTCCCCCAGCCCCAGCATTTT.

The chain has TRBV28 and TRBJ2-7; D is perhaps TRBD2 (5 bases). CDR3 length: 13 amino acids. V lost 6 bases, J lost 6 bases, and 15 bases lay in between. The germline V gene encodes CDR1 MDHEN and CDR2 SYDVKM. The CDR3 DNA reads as TGTGCCAGCAGGTCCCCCAGGAGGATCGAGCAGTACTTC. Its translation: CASRSPRRIEQYF.

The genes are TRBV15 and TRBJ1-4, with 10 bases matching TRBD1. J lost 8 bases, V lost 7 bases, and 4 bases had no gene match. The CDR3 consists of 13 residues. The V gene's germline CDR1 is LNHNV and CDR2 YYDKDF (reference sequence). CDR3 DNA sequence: TGTGCCACCACGGGACAGGGGTGGGAAAAACTGTTTTTT. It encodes CATTGQGWEKLFF.

Here the CDR3 reads CASSYGDRSSYNEQFF. CDR3 in DNA: TGTGCCAGCAGTTACGGGGACAGAAGCTCCTACAATGAGCAGTTCTTC. The chain couples TRBV6-5 to TRBJ2-1, with TRBD1 matching 7 bases. This CDR3 comprises 16 residues. Germline V lookup: CDR1 MNHEY, CDR2 SVGAGI. V shed 2 bases, J shed 0 bases, and the junction held 4 bases outside the gene matches.

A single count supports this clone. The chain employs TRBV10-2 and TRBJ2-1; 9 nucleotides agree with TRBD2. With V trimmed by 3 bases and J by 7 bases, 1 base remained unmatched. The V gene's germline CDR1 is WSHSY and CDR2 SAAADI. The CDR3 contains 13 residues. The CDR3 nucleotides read TGCGCCAGCAGTGAACTAGCGGGTAATGAGCAGTTCTTC. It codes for CASSELAGNEQFF.

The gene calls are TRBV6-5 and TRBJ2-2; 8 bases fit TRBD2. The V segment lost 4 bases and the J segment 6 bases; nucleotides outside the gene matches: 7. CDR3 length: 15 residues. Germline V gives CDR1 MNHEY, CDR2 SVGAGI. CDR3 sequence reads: CASSLGTRRPGELFF. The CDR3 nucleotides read TGTGCCAGCAGTTTGGGGACTAGGAGGCCCGGGGAGCTGTTTTTT.

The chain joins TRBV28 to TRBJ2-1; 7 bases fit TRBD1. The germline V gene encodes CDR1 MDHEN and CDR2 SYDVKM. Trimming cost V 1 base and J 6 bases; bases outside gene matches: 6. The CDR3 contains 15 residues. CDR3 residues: CASSLSDRLTNEQFF. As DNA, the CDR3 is TGTGCCAGCAGTTTATCGGACAGGTTAACCAATGAGCAGTTCTTC.

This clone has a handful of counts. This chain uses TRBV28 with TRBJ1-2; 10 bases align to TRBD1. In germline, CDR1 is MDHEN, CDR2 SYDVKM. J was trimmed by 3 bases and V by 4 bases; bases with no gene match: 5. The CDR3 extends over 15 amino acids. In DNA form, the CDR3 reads TGTGCCAGCAGTTCACCGGGACAGGGGTACTATGGCTACACCTTC. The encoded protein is CASSSPGQGYYGYTF.

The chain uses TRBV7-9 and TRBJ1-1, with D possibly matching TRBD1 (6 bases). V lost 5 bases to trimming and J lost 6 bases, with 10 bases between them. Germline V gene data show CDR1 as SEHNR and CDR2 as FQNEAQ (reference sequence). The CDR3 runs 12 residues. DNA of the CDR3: TGTGCCAGCAGCAGAACAGGGTCTGAAGCTTTCTTT. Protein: CASSRTGSEAFF.

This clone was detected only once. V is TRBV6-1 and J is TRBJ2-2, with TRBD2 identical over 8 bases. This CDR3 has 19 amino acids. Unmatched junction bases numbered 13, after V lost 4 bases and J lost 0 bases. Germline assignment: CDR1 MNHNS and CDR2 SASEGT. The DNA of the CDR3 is TGTGCCAGCAGTGGAAATCCGACTAGCGAGAGAACGAACACCGGGGAGCTGTTTTTT. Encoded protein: CASSGNPTSERTNTGELFF.

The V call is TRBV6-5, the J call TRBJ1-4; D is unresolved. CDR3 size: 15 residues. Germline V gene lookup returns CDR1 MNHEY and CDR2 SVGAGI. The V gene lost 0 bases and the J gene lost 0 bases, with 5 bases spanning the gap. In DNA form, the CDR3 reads TGTGCCAGCAGTTACTCCGGGACAACTAATGAAAAACTGTTTTTT. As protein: CASSYSGTTNEKLFF.

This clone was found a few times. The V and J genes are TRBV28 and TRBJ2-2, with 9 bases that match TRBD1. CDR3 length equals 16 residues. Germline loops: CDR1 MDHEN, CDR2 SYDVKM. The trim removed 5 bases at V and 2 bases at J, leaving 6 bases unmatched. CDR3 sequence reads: CASSTLGQGNTGELFF. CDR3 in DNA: TGTGCCAGCAGTACCTTGGGACAGGGTAACACCGGGGAGCTGTTTTTT. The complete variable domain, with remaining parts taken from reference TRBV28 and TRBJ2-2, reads DVKVTQSSRYLVKRTGEKVFLECVQDMDHENMFWYRQDPGLGLRLIYFSYDVKMKEKGDIPEGYSVSREKKERFSLILESASTNQTSMYLCASSTLGQGNTGELFFGEGSRLTVL.

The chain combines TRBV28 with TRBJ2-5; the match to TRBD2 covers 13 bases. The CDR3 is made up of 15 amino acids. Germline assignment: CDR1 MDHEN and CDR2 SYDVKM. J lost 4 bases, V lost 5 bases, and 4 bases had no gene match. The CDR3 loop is CASSPGLAGVETQYF. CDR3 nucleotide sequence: TGTGCCAGCAGTCCTGGACTAGCGGGAGTAGAGACCCAGTACTTC.

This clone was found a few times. The CDR3 reads CATTGGQPQHF. The CDR3 nucleotides read TGTGCCACCACCGGGGGTCAGCCCCAGCATTTT. The V gene is TRBV28, the J gene TRBJ1-5, with TRBD1 as a possible D gene (5 bases). Per germline, CDR1 MDHEN and CDR2 SYDVKM. The ends were cut back, 10 bases at V and 6 bases at J, with 10 bases in the middle. The CDR3 loop spans 11 amino acids.

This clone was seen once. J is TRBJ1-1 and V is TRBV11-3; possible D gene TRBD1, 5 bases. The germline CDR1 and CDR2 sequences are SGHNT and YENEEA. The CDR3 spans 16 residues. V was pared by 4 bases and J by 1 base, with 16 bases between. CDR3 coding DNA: TGTGCCAGCAGCTCGAGCCCAGGGTGGGCGAACACTGAAGCTTTCTTT. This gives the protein CASSSSPGWANTEAFF. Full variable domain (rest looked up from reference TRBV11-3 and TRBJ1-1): EAGVVQSPRYKIIEKKQPVAFWCNPISGHNTLYWYLQNLGQGPELLIRYENEEAVDDSQLPKDRFSAERLKGVDSTLKIQPAELGDSAVYLCASSSSPGWANTEAFFGQGTRLTVV.

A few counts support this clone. CDR3 DNA sequence: TGTGCCAGCAGCTTGGGCGGGGCTTTCAAATACGAGCAGTACTTC. It codes for CASSLGGAFKYEQYF. The J gene is TRBJ2-7, the V gene TRBV5-5, with a weak D call TRBD2 (6 bases). The V end lost 0 bases, the J end lost 4 bases, and 14 bases lay between the germline ends. Germline values: CDR1 SGHKS, CDR2 YYEKEE (reference sequence). The CDR3 extends over 15 amino acids.

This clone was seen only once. The CDR3, as DNA: TGTGCCAGCAGCTCCCGGGACAGATCCTACGAGCAGTACTTC. Protein: CASSSRDRSYEQYF. The chain is built from TRBV5-4 and TRBJ2-7; 7 bases are a match to TRBD1. Germline CDR1 SGHNT, CDR2 YYREEE (reference sequence). V gave up 3 bases and J gave up 1 base; unmatched junction bases: 4. The CDR3 has 14 amino acids.